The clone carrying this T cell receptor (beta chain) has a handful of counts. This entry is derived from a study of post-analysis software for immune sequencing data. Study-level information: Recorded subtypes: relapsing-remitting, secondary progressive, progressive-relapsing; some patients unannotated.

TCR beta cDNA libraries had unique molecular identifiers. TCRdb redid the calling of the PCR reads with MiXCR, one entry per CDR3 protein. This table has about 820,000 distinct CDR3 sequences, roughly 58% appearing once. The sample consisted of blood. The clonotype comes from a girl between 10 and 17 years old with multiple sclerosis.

The CDR3 DNA is TGTGCCACCAGCACCGTATCCCGGGACAGGGCTTATGGCTACACCTTC. Amino acid sequence: CATSTVSRDRAYGYTF. The rearrangement links TRBV15 to TRBJ1-2, with 9 bases lining up with TRBD1. The V gene end was trimmed by 4 bases and the J gene end by 5 bases; junction bases not matched to a gene: 11. In germline, CDR1 is LNHNV, CDR2 YYDKDF (reference sequence). The CDR3 consists of 16 residues.